These T cell receptor beta chains were read from a single sample in a study of cytomegalovirus exposure and HLA in healthy donors. Profiled with immunoSEQ multiplex PCR; TCRdb holds only in-frame clones, not every one. The sample consists of some 99,000 clones, roughly 67% of them appearing once. The sequencing input was PBMCs. These receptor sequences come from a man in his forties or fifties in good health and CMV-seronegative. Each CDR3 is given with its conserved first and last residue. D genes are given only for firm matches.

. | TRBJ1-2 | TRBV19 | CASSIGGAYGYTF
. | TRBJ1-1 | TRBV5-6 | CASSLGFGNTEAFF
. | TRBJ2-7 | TRBV27 | CASSFLSSYEQYF
TRBD2 | TRBJ2-1 | TRBV4-1 | CASSQGLTSGGLNEQFF
. | TRBJ2-7 | TRBV12-5 | CASGLFQTGPYEQYF
. | TRBJ1-6 | TRBV30 | CAWSFRGGSNSPLHF
. | TRBJ1-3 | TRBV6-5 | CASSLQSAGNTIYF
TRBD1 | TRBJ1-5 | TRBV29-1 | CSVGQGGNQPQHF
. | TRBJ2-7 | TRBV5-1 | CASSLIGSFPQEQYF
. | TRBJ1-5 | TRBV6-1 | CASSQAPESRWPQHF
. | TRBJ1-2 | TRBV4-3 | CASSPTANYGYTF
. | TRBJ1-1 | TRBV5-4 | CASSLRAKNTEAFF
TRBD2 | TRBJ2-5 | TRBV2 | CASNTGGWYQETQYF
. | TRBJ1-6 | TRBV27 | CASSPLLGARSNSPLHF
. | TRBJ1-2 | TRBV7-9 | CASSYTLGGKDGYTF
TRBD1 | TRBJ2-1 | TRBV25-1 | CASSEKGTGTGDEQFF
TRBD1 | TRBJ2-7 | TRBV23-1 | CASSQSDRGLFGDIYEQYF
. | TRBJ1-1 | TRBV28 | CASSFSRSFSEAFF
. | TRBJ1-1 | TRBV4-1 | CASRGSPATNTEAFF
. | TRBJ1-4 | TRBV6-6 | CASSYLSENEKLFF
. | TRBJ2-3 | TRBV7-9 | CASSAGQTSTDTQYF
. | TRBJ1-4 | TRBV5-1 | CASSTGRTREKLFF
. | TRBJ2-1 | TRBV25-1 | CASSEARTVPYNEQFF
TRBD1 | TRBJ2-7 | TRBV7-2 | CASRRDRGISYEQYF
TRBD1 | TRBJ1-2 | TRBV28 | CAVLRQGAAGYTF
TRBD2 | TRBJ2-1 | TRBV7-9 | CASSFFPGTSGANEQFF
TRBD1 | TRBJ2-3 | TRBV15 | CATSRQTGVTDTQYF
TRBD2 | TRBJ2-1 | TRBV9 | CASSPRPGGSYNEQFF
. | TRBJ2-7 | TRBV4-2 | CASSREISQDTSYEQYF
. | TRBJ1-1 | TRBV29-1 | CSVGYMNTEAFF
. | TRBJ2-5 | TRBV5-1 | CASSLYPQETQYF
. | TRBJ1-1 | TRBV19 | CASSKTSLNTEAFF
TRBD1 | TRBJ1-2 | TRBV5-1 | CASSQATGGAGGYTF
TRBD1 | TRBJ2-5 | TRBV5-1 | CASSLAGTGQETQYF
. | TRBJ2-5 | TRBV11-2 | CASSLEREGGGETQYF
. | TRBJ1-4 | TRBV5-1 | CASSPDRPNEKLFF
. | TRBJ2-7 | TRBV18 | CASSPGSGGPYEQYF
TRBD1 | TRBJ1-1 | TRBV28 | CASRNGQGWTEAFF
. | TRBJ1-1 | TRBV18 | CASSPSDTRGAFF
TRBD2 | TRBJ2-3 | TRBV5-3 | CARRGCGGASGTDTQYF